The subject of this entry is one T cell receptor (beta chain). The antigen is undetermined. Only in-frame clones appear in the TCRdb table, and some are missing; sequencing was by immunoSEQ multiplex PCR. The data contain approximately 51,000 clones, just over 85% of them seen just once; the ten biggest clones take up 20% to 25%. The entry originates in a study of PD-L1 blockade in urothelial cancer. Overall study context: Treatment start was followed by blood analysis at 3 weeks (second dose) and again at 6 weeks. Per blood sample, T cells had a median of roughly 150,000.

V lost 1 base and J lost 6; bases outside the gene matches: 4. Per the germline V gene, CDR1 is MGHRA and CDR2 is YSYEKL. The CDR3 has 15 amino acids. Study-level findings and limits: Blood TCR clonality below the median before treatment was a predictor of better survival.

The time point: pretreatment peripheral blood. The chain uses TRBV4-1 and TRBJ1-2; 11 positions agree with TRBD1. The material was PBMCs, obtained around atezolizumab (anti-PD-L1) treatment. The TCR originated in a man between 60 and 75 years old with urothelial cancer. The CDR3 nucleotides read TGCGCCAGCAGCCAAGGGGACAGGGGGGGCGATGGCTACACCTTC. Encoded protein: CASSQGDRGGDGYTF.